Below are 22 T cell receptor beta chains sequenced from a single sample in a study of cytomegalovirus exposure and HLA in healthy donors. The PCR ran on 60 Vbeta and 13 Jbeta primers. Generated by immunoSEQ multiplex PCR, the TCRdb table keeps only in-frame clones and is missing some. Among roughly 150,000 clones listed, more than 75% were seen once. Sequencing was performed on PBMCs. Receptors originate from a woman between 35 and 50 years old in good health and CMV-seropositive.

This chain links TRBV12-5 with TRBJ2-3; possibly TRBD2 for D (5 bases). Trimming removed 6 bases from V and 1 base from J, with 14 bases in between. Germline V gene data show CDR1 as LGHNT and CDR2 as FRNRAP. The CDR3 loop spans 15 amino acids. The chain's CDR3 is CASGPGLPGTDTQYF. The CDR3 nucleotides are TGTGCTAGTGGCCCCGGACTGCCCGGCACAGATACGCAGTATTTT.

This clone occurred a few times. The chain couples TRBV6-6 to TRBJ2-1, with TRBD1 matching over 10 bases. CDR1 is MNHNY, CDR2 SVGAGI, per germline (reference sequence). Unmatched junction bases numbered 6, after V lost 4 bases and J lost 6 bases. The CDR3 has 15 amino acids. The CDR3 loop is CASSSRDRGGNEQFF. DNA for the CDR3: TGTGCCAGCAGTTCCCGGGACAGGGGAGGCAATGAGCAGTTCTTC.

J is TRBJ1-1 and V is TRBV4-2; D is undetermined. V lost 5 bases to trimming and J lost 0 bases, with 13 bases between them. The CDR3 is 15 residues long. Germline values: CDR1 LGHNA, CDR2 YNFKEQ. The CDR3 DNA sequence: TGTGCCAGCAGCTCTGCGTTCTCCGTGAACACTGAAGCTTTCTTT. Protein: CASSSAFSVNTEAFF.

This clone showed up just a few times. The CDR3 loop reads CASSLWSLANEQYF. The CDR3 DNA follows: TGCGCCAGCAGCTTGTGGTCACTAGCCAACGAGCAGTACTTC. The chain joins TRBV5-1 to TRBJ2-7; the D gene is possibly TRBD2 (6 bases). The germline V and J ends were trimmed by 1 base and 5 bases, with 13 bases remaining between them. This CDR3 is 14 amino acids long. From germline, CDR1 is SGHRS and CDR2 YFSETQ.

The V gene is TRBV7-9, the J gene TRBJ1-4; D gene uncertain. CDR3 length equals 14 residues. From germline, CDR1 is SEHNR and CDR2 FQNEAQ (reference sequence). V lost 2 bases and J lost 8, with 12 bases in between. The CDR3 loop is CASSLIGGREKLFF. The CDR3 DNA follows: TGTGCCAGCAGCTTAATAGGTGGGAGAGAAAAACTGTTTTTT. Combining the CDR3 with reference TRBV7-9 and TRBJ1-4 gives the whole variable domain DTGVSQNPRHKITKRGQNVTFRCDPISEHNRLYWYRQTLGQGPEFLTYFQNEAQLEKSRLLSDRFSAERPKGSFSTLEIQRTEQGDSAMYLCASSLIGGREKLFFGSGTQLSVL.

This clone showed up just a few times. V gene TRBV2 combines with J gene TRBJ2-1, with 8 bases identical to TRBD1. The ends lost 3 bases at V and 7 bases at J; junction bases unmatched: 5. The CDR3 loop spans 14 amino acids. The germline V gene has CDR1 SNHLY and CDR2 FYNNEI. The CDR3 region is CASSDRGRENEQFF. CDR3 DNA: TGTGCCAGCAGTGACAGGGGGCGAGAGAATGAGCAGTTCTTC.

The rearrangement joins TRBV6-5 to TRBJ1-5, with D perhaps TRBD1 (6 bases). Between the trimmed V and J ends, which lost 4 bases and 4 bases, there was a span of 8 bases. CDR3 length: 13 residues. Per the germline V gene, CDR1 is MNHEY and CDR2 is SVGAGI. The CDR3 here is CASSSGQNQPQHF. The CDR3 coding sequence is TGTGCCAGCAGTTCCGGACAGAATCAGCCCCAGCATTTT.

The chain uses TRBV4-2 and TRBJ2-2, with 9 bases matching TRBD1. Germline V gene sequence: CDR1 LGHNA, CDR2 YNFKEQ. The CDR3 spans 15 residues. Trimming removed 1 base from V and 5 bases from J; junction bases left unmatched: 2. CDR3 residues: CASSQGTGVTGELFF. The CDR3 DNA is TGTGCCAGCAGCCAAGGGACAGGGGTGACCGGGGAGCTGTTTTTT.

The chain couples TRBV19 to TRBJ2-5; TRBD1 agrees at 10 bases. The J call may not be correct, given that the DNA end is closer to TRBJ2-7. The CDR3 extends over 15 amino acids. CDR1 LNHDA and CDR2 SQIVND come from the germline V gene (reference sequence). The CDR3 protein is CASSMTGGASYEQYF. The CDR3 DNA reads as TGTGCCAGTAGTATGACAGGGGGCGCCTCCTACGAGCAGTACTTC.

This chain joins TRBV18 and TRBJ1-5; tentatively, D is TRBD1 (6 bases). CDR3 size: 14 residues. Per germline, CDR1 KGHSH and CDR2 LQKENI. The germline V and J ends were trimmed by 6 bases and 5 bases, with 14 bases remaining between them. Written as DNA, the CDR3 is TGTGCCAGCTCGTTACAGGGAATCGATCAGCCCCAGCATTTT. Encoded protein: CASSLQGIDQPQHF.

The rearrangement uses TRBV27 and TRBJ2-7; perhaps TRBD1 as D (8 bases). Trimming removed 5 bases at V and 7 bases at J, with 18 bases between. Germline V lookup: CDR1 MNHEY, CDR2 SMNVEV (reference sequence). The length of the CDR3 is 14 residues. This CDR3 is CASSSGTGRWEQYF. CDR3 DNA: TGTGCCAGCAGTAGCGGGACAGGCCGCTGGGAGCAGTACTTC.

The rearrangement links TRBV5-4 to TRBJ2-2, with D maybe TRBD2 (6 bases). CDR1 and CDR2 (germline): SGHNT, YYREEE (reference sequence). CDR3 length: 14 amino acids. The V and J ends lost 4 bases and 6 bases respectively, with 13 bases between them. CDR3 sequence: CASSQMGGSGELFF. CDR3 DNA: TGTGCCAGCAGCCAAATGGGGGGATCCGGGGAGCTGTTTTTT.

This chain connects TRBV18 to TRBJ2-7, with 14 positions matching TRBD2. Germline CDR1 reads KGHSH; CDR2 reads LQKENI. This CDR3 is built from 16 residues. The V gene end was trimmed by 4 bases and the J gene end by 7 bases; junction bases not matched to a gene: 9. As DNA, the CDR3 is TGTGCCAGCTCACTCCAGGGACTAGCGGGAGCGGGGGAGCAGTACTTC. Its protein product is CASSLQGLAGAGEQYF.

The count of this clone is one. The chain joins TRBV18 to TRBJ2-3, with a possible D match to TRBD1 (6 bases). Trimming took 0 bases from V and 3 from J, leaving 16 bases between them. Germline-derived CDR1 and CDR2 are KGHSH and LQKENI. The CDR3 is made up of 17 amino acids. CDR3 sequence (DNA): TGTGCCAGCTCACCACCCTCAGGGGCGGCTCGGACAGATACGCAGTATTTT. As protein: CASSPPSGAARTDTQYF. The whole variable domain, filled in from reference TRBV18 and TRBJ2-3, reads NAGVMQNPRHLVRRRGQEARLRCSPMKGHSHVYWYRQLPEEGLKFMVYLQKENIIDESGMPKERFSAEFPKEGPSILRIQQVVRGDSAAYFCASSPPSGAARTDTQYFGPGTRLTVL.

The chain joins TRBV30 to TRBJ1-3; 7 bases align to TRBD1. The germline CDR1 and CDR2 sequences are GTSNPN and SVGIG (reference sequence). V lost 0 bases to trimming and J lost 4 bases; unmatched junction nucleotides: 15. CDR3 size: 18 residues. In DNA, the CDR3 is TGTGCCTGGAGTGTTCTTAGAAGGGCTGGGACAGCGGGAAACACCATATATTTT. Translating gives CAWSVLRRAGTAGNTIYF. Full variable domain (remainder filled in from reference TRBV30 and TRBJ1-3): SQTIHQWPATLVQPVGSPLSLECTVEGTSNPNLYWYRQAAGRGLQLLFYSVGIGQISSEVPQNLSASRPQDRQFILSSKKLLLSDSGFYLCAWSVLRRAGTAGNTIYFGEGSWLTVV.

This sequence joins TRBV5-1 and TRBJ1-3, with a possible D match to TRBD1 (5 bases). Germline loops: CDR1 SGHRS, CDR2 YFSETQ. V was clipped by 4 bases and J by 3 bases, with 17 bases between them. CDR3 length: 16 amino acids. CDR3 in amino acids: CASSVVGGSFGNTIYF. As DNA, the CDR3 is TGCGCCAGCAGCGTAGTTGGGGGGAGCTTTGGAAACACCATATATTTT.

The chain uses TRBV6-5 and TRBJ2-7; TRBD2 aligns across 7 bases. CDR1 and CDR2 from the germline V gene are MNHEY and SVGAGI. Trimming took 6 bases from V and 1 from J; bases not matched to a gene: 9. There are 15 residues in the CDR3. DNA of the CDR3: TGTGCCAGCAGCGACCTTGCTAGCGGATCCTACGAGCAGTACTTC. Its translation is CASSDLASGSYEQYF.

This sequence joins TRBV5-6 and TRBJ1-3; no clear D. Germline CDR1 is SGHDT and CDR2 is YYEEEE. The CDR3 length is 13 residues. The V gene lost 6 bases and the J gene lost 0 bases, with 7 bases spanning the gap. CDR3 in amino acids: CASNGISGNTIYF. The CDR3 DNA reads TGTGCCAGCAACGGGATCTCTGGAAACACCATATATTTT.

V gene TRBV18 combines with J gene TRBJ2-1; TRBD1 aligns across 12 bases. Germline V gives CDR1 KGHSH, CDR2 LQKENI. The CDR3 totals 15 residues. Trimming took 4 bases from V and 7 from J; bases not matched to a gene: 5. Here the CDR3 reads CASSLGQGASNEQFF. The CDR3 DNA is TGTGCCAGCTCACTGGGACAGGGGGCGAGTAATGAGCAGTTCTTC.

This chain uses TRBV11-2 with TRBJ2-1; D not resolved. Germline V gene lookup returns CDR1 SGHAT and CDR2 FQNNGV. V was pared by 0 bases and J by 9 bases, with 3 bases between. The CDR3 has 11 residues. CDR3 sequence reads: CASSLEAEQFF. The DNA of the CDR3 is TGTGCCAGCAGCTTAGAGGCTGAGCAGTTCTTC.

The V gene is TRBV10-1, the J gene TRBJ2-7; D perhaps matches TRBD1 (5 bases). Trimming left V 5 bases short and J 5 bases short, with 16 bases between. This CDR3 spans 14 amino acids. Germline V gene lookup returns CDR1 WNHNN and CDR2 SYGVQD (reference sequence). The CDR3 coding sequence is TGCGCCAGCAGTTCTACAGGTTTAAACAACGAGCAGTACTTC. Protein product: CASSSTGLNNEQYF.

The sample holds a few counts of this clone. The V and J genes are TRBV5-1 and TRBJ2-7, with D perhaps matching TRBD2 (6 bases). Germline CDR1 and CDR2: SGHRS and YFSETQ. Trimming took off 2 bases at V and 3 bases at J, with 24 bases between the two ends. The CDR3 contains 18 residues. Written as DNA, the CDR3 is TGCGCCAGCAGCTTACCAACAACGCCGGGACTGAGGATCTACGAGCAGTACTTC. This encodes CASSLPTTPGLRIYEQYF. The full variable domain, in which reference TRBV5-1 and TRBJ2-7 provide the parts outside the CDR3, is KAGVTQTPRYLIKTRGQQVTLSCSPISGHRSVSWYQQTPGQGLQFLFEYFSETQRNKGNFPGRFSGRQFSNSRSEMNVSTLELGDSALYLCASSLPTTPGLRIYEQYFGPGTRLTVT.